Below are 26 T cell receptor beta chains sequenced from a single sample in a study of blood T cell repertoires in COVID-19. The data were produced by immunoSEQ multiplex PCR, yet TCRdb's version contains in-frame clones alone and is incomplete. The sample carries more than 95,000 clones, approximately 83% recorded once. The sample was peripheral blood. These receptors originate from a woman at least 80 years old with active or convalescent COVID-19.

The chain uses TRBV13 and TRBJ2-7; D unclear. The germline gives CDR1 PRHDT, CDR2 FYEKMQ (reference sequence). Trimming left V 2 bases short and J 2 bases short, with 10 bases between. The CDR3 contains 14 residues. CDR3 protein: CASSLSIRTYEQYF. CDR3 DNA: TGTGCCAGCAGCTTATCCATCAGGACCTACGAGCAGTACTTC.

The chain carries TRBV3-1 (or the pseudogene TRBV3-2) and TRBJ2-7; 8 bases are shared with TRBD2. V gave up 4 bases and J gave up 2 bases; unmatched junction bases: 7. The CDR3 spans 15 residues. Germline V gene lookup returns CDR1 LGHDT and CDR2 YNNKEL (reference sequence). CDR3: CASSRPSGGAYEQYF. In DNA form, the CDR3 reads TGTGCCAGCAGCCGACCAAGCGGGGGAGCCTACGAGCAGTACTTC.

On this clone itself: At one end, the junction sequence differs from germline, possibly due to a read error. This rearrangement joins TRBV7-7 to TRBJ2-5; possible D gene TRBD2, 5 bases. The germline V gene encodes CDR1 SSHAT and CDR2 FNYEAQ (reference sequence). CDR3 length: 13 residues. In DNA, the CDR3 is TGTGCTAGCAGCCGTAGGGAGATGGAGACCCAGTACTTC. Its translation: CASSRREMETQYF.

V and J are TRBV28 and TRBJ1-1; possibly TRBD1 for D (6 bases). V lost 6 bases, J lost 1 base, and 12 bases lay in between. Germline V gives CDR1 MDHEN, CDR2 SYDVKM. The CDR3 contains 14 residues. In DNA, the CDR3 is TGTGCCAGCAGAGCTCAGGGGTCGAACACTGAAGCTTTCTTT. This codes for CASRAQGSNTEAFF.

V gene TRBV4-2 combines with J gene TRBJ1-3, with 7 nucleotides matching TRBD1. Trimming removed 2 bases from V and 2 bases from J; junction bases left unmatched: 9. The CDR3 spans 17 residues. CDR1 and CDR2 from the germline V gene are LGHNA and YNFKEQ. Here the CDR3 reads CASSQLSVGQTGNTIYF. CDR3 nucleotides: TGTGCCAGCAGCCAATTAAGTGTGGGACAGACTGGAAACACCATATATTTT.

This chain connects TRBV30 to TRBJ1-5; TRBD1 might be the D (5 bases). The CDR3 is 15 amino acids. Trimming removed 3 bases at V and 2 bases at J, with 14 bases between. The germline V gene encodes CDR1 GTSNPN and CDR2 SVGIG (reference sequence). CDR3 in amino acids: CAWSAPGRGNQPQHF. In DNA, the CDR3 is TGTGCCTGGAGCGCTCCCGGCAGGGGCAATCAGCCCCAGCATTTT.

This clone was detected a few times. V is TRBV7-3 and J is TRBJ2-6, with D tentatively TRBD2 (5 bases). The CDR3 sequence is 15 residues long. Germline loops: CDR1 SGHTA, CDR2 FQGTGA. Trimming pared 5 bases from V and 0 bases from J, leaving 8 bases between. CDR3 in DNA: TGTGCCAGCAGCAAAGAGGGCTCTGGGGCCAACGTCCTGACTTTC. It is translated as CASSKEGSGANVLTF.

This chain connects TRBV5-1 to TRBJ1-1; D is undetermined. Germline V gene sequence: CDR1 SGHRS, CDR2 YFSETQ. V was trimmed by 4 bases and J by 11 bases, leaving 15 bases between them. The CDR3 contains 12 residues. The CDR3 DNA follows: TGCGCCAGCAGCGATGGATTTGGGAGGGCTTTCTTT. Translation: CASSDGFGRAFF.

The V and J genes are TRBV28 and TRBJ1-3, with D perhaps matching TRBD1 (6 bases). V was shortened by 7 bases and J by 0 bases, with 16 bases between the two germline ends. CDR1 is MDHEN and CDR2 is SYDVKM in the germline V gene. The length of the CDR3 is 16 residues. In DNA, the CDR3 is TGTGCCAGCACCCCTAATAGGGGGAGCTCTGGAAACACCATATATTTT. It codes for CASTPNRGSSGNTIYF.

This rearrangement joins TRBV5-1 to TRBJ1-2; 11 nucleotides agree with TRBD1. The CDR3 sequence is 15 residues long. V lost 3 bases, J lost 6 bases, and 7 bases stayed unmatched. Germline V CDR1 and CDR2: SGHRS, YFSETQ. The CDR3 is CASSSGTGGWDGYTF. The DNA of the CDR3 is TGCGCCAGCAGCTCCGGGACAGGGGGTTGGGATGGCTACACCTTC.

This chain links TRBV29-1 with TRBJ1-3; unclear D gene. V was clipped by 3 bases and J by 4 bases, with 13 bases between them. The CDR3 length is 14 residues. Germline CDR1 reads SQVTM; CDR2 reads ANQGSEA. This CDR3 reads CSVDSRFEGNTIYF. The CDR3 DNA reads TGCAGCGTTGACTCCAGGTTTGAGGGAAACACCATATATTTT.

The gene calls are TRBV5-4 and TRBJ2-5, with 8 bases fitting TRBD2. The CDR3 loop spans 17 amino acids. V lost 4 bases to trimming and J lost 5 bases; unmatched junction nucleotides: 16. Germline V gene sequence: CDR1 SGHNT, CDR2 YYREEE (reference sequence). The CDR3 reads CASSPNSGTSLQETQYF. The CDR3 region has the DNA TGTGCCAGCAGCCCGAATTCCGGGACTAGTTTACAGGAGACCCAGTACTTC.

The genes are TRBV19 and TRBJ1-3, with 7 bases lining up with TRBD1. V dropped 3 bases and J dropped 0; count of bases not matched to a gene: 5. Germline V CDR1 and CDR2: LNHDA, SQIVND (reference sequence). The CDR3 has 16 amino acids. The DNA for the CDR3 is TGTGCCAGTAGTATGCTACAGGGGCTCTCTGGAAACACCATATATTTT. Translated: CASSMLQGLSGNTIYF.

The V and J genes are TRBV11-1 and TRBJ2-2; D is unresolved. The CDR3 covers 14 residues. Germline lookup yields CDR1 SGHAT and CDR2 FQDESV (reference sequence). V lost 6 bases and J lost 0, with 8 bases in between. CDR3 in DNA: TGTGCCAGCAGACAGAACTCGAACACCGGGGAGCTGTTTTTT. Its protein is CASRQNSNTGELFF.

For the CDR3, the DNA is TGTGCCAGCAGCTCGTGGACTAGCGGGAGTTCCAAAAACATTCAGTACTTC. Translation gives CASSSWTSGSSKNIQYF. This chain links TRBV13 with TRBJ2-4, with 13 nucleotides matching TRBD2. In germline, CDR1 is PRHDT, CDR2 FYEKMQ (reference sequence). This CDR3 is built from 17 residues. Germline trimming cut 4 bases from V and 2 bases from J; bases unmatched to any gene: 5.

The J gene is TRBJ2-3, the V gene TRBV6-5; D might be TRBD1 (6 bases). The germline V gene has CDR1 MNHEY and CDR2 SVGAGI. V lost 2 bases and J 6 bases, leaving 6 bases between the germline ends. This CDR3 contains 12 residues. The CDR3 loop is CASSYRGDTQYF. The CDR3 DNA reads TGTGCCAGCAGTTACAGGGGGGATACGCAGTATTTT.

The rearrangement uses TRBV27 and TRBJ1-2, with 7 nucleotides matching TRBD1. The CDR3 runs 14 residues. The V gene end was trimmed by 5 bases and the J gene end by 11 bases; junction bases not matched to a gene: 14. Germline assignment: CDR1 MNHEY and CDR2 SMNVEV (reference sequence). DNA of the CDR3: TGTGCCAGCAGTCTAACCGGGACAGTCCAGAGGTACACCTTC. This encodes CASSLTGTVQRYTF.

This chain joins TRBV30 and TRBJ1-4, with D tentatively TRBD1 (5 bases). Germline assignment: CDR1 GTSNPN and CDR2 SVGIG (reference sequence). V lost 2 bases to trimming and J lost 7 bases, with 14 bases between them. CDR3 length equals 14 residues. The CDR3 loop is CAWSLTSGGEKLFF. CDR3 bases: TGTGCCTGGAGTTTAACCTCGGGGGGTGAAAAACTGTTTTTT.

The genes are TRBV11-2 and TRBJ2-1, with 12 bases lining up with TRBD2. The CDR3 is 14 amino acids. V lost 5 bases, J lost 9 bases, and 5 bases stayed unmatched. CDR1 is SGHAT and CDR2 is FQNNGV in the germline V gene. The CDR3 coding sequence is TGTGCCAGCAGCCCCACTAGCGGGGGGATTGAGCAGTTCTTC. Translated: CASSPTSGGIEQFF.

V is TRBV2 and J is TRBJ1-1, with 8 bases fitting TRBD1. The ends lost 7 bases at V and 3 bases at J; junction bases unmatched: 7. Germline CDR1 reads SNHLY; CDR2 reads FYNNEI. This CDR3 region has 14 residues. The CDR3 here is CASNPTGEDTEAFF. The CDR3 DNA reads TGTGCCAGCAATCCGACAGGGGAGGACACTGAAGCTTTCTTT.

The chain is built from TRBV10-3 and TRBJ2-1, with a possible D match to TRBD1 (5 bases). The ends were cut back, 0 bases at V and 12 bases at J, with 15 bases in the middle. Germline V CDR1 and CDR2: ENHRY, SYGVKD. The CDR3 has 14 amino acids. Here the CDR3 DNA reads TGTGCCATCAGTGAGTCAGGAAGCAGGGCGGTGCAGTTCTTC. Protein product: CAISESGSRAVQFF.

The J gene is TRBJ1-2, the V gene TRBV10-3; D is unresolved. V was shortened by 8 bases and J by 8 bases, with 12 bases between the two germline ends. Germline CDR1 and CDR2: ENHRY and SYGVKD. The CDR3 runs to 11 residues. The CDR3 DNA reads TGTGCCATCTCAGGTGGTCTAGGCTACACCTTC. Protein product: CAISGGLGYTF.

This clone occurred once. The chain links TRBV24-1 to TRBJ1-2, with TRBD1 matching over 8 bases. There are 15 residues in the CDR3. CDR1 is KGHDR, CDR2 SFDVKD, per germline. V shed 2 bases, J shed 5 bases, and the junction held 6 bases outside the gene matches. CDR3 bases: TGTGCCACCAGTGATTCCCGGGGGACAGGATATGGCTACACCTTC. This codes for CATSDSRGTGYGYTF.

This clone was counted only a few times. At one boundary the junction diverges from the germline segment, which might be a read error. This chain uses TRBV5-1 with TRBJ2-2; 9 nucleotides line up with TRBD1. Germline V CDR1 and CDR2: SGHRS, YFSETQ. There are 13 residues in the CDR3. In DNA form, the CDR3 reads TGCGCCAGCAGCTTGGATGTGGGACAGGGAGTTTTCTTT. It codes for CASSLDVGQGVFF.

The gene calls are TRBV19 and TRBJ1-2; 7 bases agree with TRBD1. The germline V gene encodes CDR1 LNHDA and CDR2 SQIVND (reference sequence). This CDR3 spans 13 amino acids. V trimming: 9 bases; J trimming: 3 bases; junction bases outside the gene matches: 7. As DNA, the CDR3 is TGTGCCAGCGCGGACAGGAACTACTATGGCTACACCTTC. Its translation is CASADRNYYGYTF.

The rearrangement joins TRBV7-3 to TRBJ2-3; 8 positions match TRBD2. Germline V CDR1 and CDR2: SGHTA, FQGTGA. Trimming removed 5 bases from V and 2 bases from J; junction bases left unmatched: 6. The CDR3 extends over 15 amino acids. In nucleotides, the CDR3 is TGTGCCAGCAGCCAGTTAGCGGGGTACACAGATACGCAGTATTTT. It translates to CASSQLAGYTDTQYF.